The 21 T cell receptor beta chains in this list originate from one sample, sequenced in a study of T cell repertoires in aging, cancer and after chemotherapy. Rearranged V-D-J TRB sequences were amplified with a mixed TRB-A/B primer pool. TCRdb used MiXCR to reprocess the multiplex PCR reads, holding one entry per CDR3 protein. The sample carries roughly 2,900 distinct CDR3 sequences, about 35% recorded once. The template was genomic DNA from peripheral blood, not RNA. Sequenced: blood. These receptors were collected from a human donor in good health.

The V call is TRBV20-1, the J call TRBJ1-2; D is perhaps TRBD1 (5 bases). Germline lookup yields CDR1 DFQATT and CDR2 SNEGSKA (reference sequence). V was clipped by 2 bases and J by 6 bases, with 10 bases between them. The CDR3 is 12 amino acids. CDR3 region: CSARWQGDGYTF. The CDR3, as DNA: TGCAGTGCTAGATGGCAGGGCGATGGCTACACCTTC.

The gene calls are TRBV19 and TRBJ2-1; 9 bases align to TRBD2. The ends lost 6 bases at V and 5 bases at J; junction bases unmatched: 14. This CDR3 has 17 residues. From germline, CDR1 is LNHDA and CDR2 SQIVND (reference sequence). The CDR3 DNA follows: TGTGCCAGTAGAGGGGGCGGGCTCGCGGGGGGGAACAATGAGCAGTTCTTC. Protein sequence: CASRGGGLAGGNNEQFF.

By share, this clonotype counts as medium-sized (0.01 to 0.1%). The chain employs TRBV12-3 or TRBV12-4 and TRBJ2-3; D is unresolved. V shed 0 bases and J shed 8 bases, with 6 bases lying between them. The CDR3 runs to 12 residues. The CDR3 coding sequence is TGTGCCAGCAGTTTAGCCGTGGGTACGCAGTATTTT. Translated: CASSLAVGTQYF.

The rearrangement uses TRBV27 and TRBJ2-7; the match to TRBD1 covers 9 bases. In germline, CDR1 is MNHEY, CDR2 SMNVEV (reference sequence). The CDR3 is made up of 15 amino acids. Trimming cost V 5 bases and J 7 bases; bases outside gene matches: 12. The DNA of the CDR3 is TGTGCCAGCAGTACCGTCCCGGGACAGGGAAGAGAGCAGTACTTC. It codes for CASSTVPGQGREQYF.

This clonotype has just a few counts. The chain combines TRBV4-3 with TRBJ2-3; D ambiguous. The germline gives CDR1 LGHNA, CDR2 YSLEER. Deletions cut 0 bases from V and 3 bases from J, with 7 bases between. CDR3 length: 14 residues. CDR3: CASSQDLATDTQYF. The CDR3, as DNA: TGCGCCAGCAGCCAAGATCTGGCAACAGATACGCAGTATTTT.

In its sample, this clonotype ranks as medium-sized. The rearrangement joins TRBV29-1 to TRBJ1-5; D not certain. Trimming pared 4 bases from V and 4 bases from J, leaving 11 bases between. The CDR3 has 13 residues. Germline loops: CDR1 SQVTM, CDR2 ANQGSEA. CDR3 sequence: CSVVAGPNQPQHF. The CDR3 DNA reads TGCAGCGTTGTGGCAGGACCGAATCAGCCCCAGCATTTT.

This clonotype was detected a few times. This chain connects TRBV24-1 to TRBJ2-3; 7 bases line up with TRBD2. Unmatched junction bases numbered 1, after V lost 2 bases and J lost 9 bases. The CDR3 loop spans 12 amino acids. Germline loops: CDR1 KGHDR, CDR2 SFDVKD. The CDR3 DNA is TGTGCCACCAGTGATTACGGGGGGACGCAGTATTTT. It specifies CATSDYGGTQYF.

This clonotype was seen a few times. CDR3 coding DNA: TGTGCCCGCCGCGCTGCTCAAGACACCATATATTTT. Translated: CARRAAQDTIYF. The chain recombines TRBV30 with TRBJ1-3; no firm D call. V lost 8 bases, J lost 8 bases, and 16 bases lay in between. CDR3 length: 12 residues. Germline-derived CDR1 and CDR2 are GTSNPN and SVGIG (reference sequence). The full variable domain, completed using reference TRBV30 and TRBJ1-3, is SQTIHQWPATLVQPVGSPLSLECTVEGTSNPNLYWYRQAAGRGLQLLFYSVGIGQISSEVPQNLSASRPQDRQFILSSKKLLLSDSGFYLCARRAAQDTIYFGEGSWLTVV.

The CDR3 is CASKGEDIINYGYTF. The CDR3 nucleotides read TGTGCCAGCAAGGGGGAGGACATCATAAACTATGGCTACACCTTC. The V and J genes are TRBV6-1 and TRBJ1-2, with TRBD1 as a possible D gene (6 bases). V was cut by 7 bases and J by 2 bases, with 17 bases left in between. The CDR3 contains 15 residues. The V gene's germline CDR1 is MNHNS and CDR2 SASEGT.

CDR3 region: CASSLGATRDTGELFF. The CDR3 region has the DNA TGTGCCAGCAGCTTAGGGGCCACCCGTGACACCGGGGAGCTGTTTTTT. The rearrangement links TRBV5-4 to TRBJ2-2; possibly TRBD1 for D (5 bases). With 2 bases removed from V and 3 bases from J, the gap between germline ends came to 14 bases. This CDR3 has 16 residues. Per germline, CDR1 SGHNT and CDR2 YYREEE (reference sequence). The variable domain in full, completed from reference TRBV5-4 and TRBJ2-2, reads ETGVTQSPTHLIKTRGQQVTLRCSSQSGHNTVSWYQQALGQGPQFIFQYYREEENGRGNFPPRFSGLQFPNYSSELNVNALELDDSALYLCASSLGATRDTGELFFGEGSRLTVL.

J is TRBJ2-7 and V is TRBV30; the D is unclear. Trimming stripped 2 bases from V and 0 bases from J, with 20 bases between. This CDR3 spans 17 amino acids. The V gene's germline CDR1 is GTSNPN and CDR2 SVGIG (reference sequence). The CDR3 region is CAWSPPPRAFFSYEQYF. The CDR3 nucleotides read TGTGCCTGGAGTCCGCCTCCGAGAGCATTTTTCTCCTACGAGCAGTACTTC. Based on the CDR3 plus reference TRBV30 and TRBJ2-7, the full variable domain is SQTIHQWPATLVQPVGSPLSLECTVEGTSNPNLYWYRQAAGRGLQLLFYSVGIGQISSEVPQNLSASRPQDRQFILSSKKLLLSDSGFYLCAWSPPPRAFFSYEQYFGPGTRLTVT.

The V and J genes are TRBV29-1 and TRBJ1-4; D is unclear. The CDR3 has 12 amino acids. Trimming shortened V by 1 base and J by 11 bases, and 11 bases separated the two germline ends. Germline V gene data show CDR1 as SQVTM and CDR2 as ANQGSEA. The CDR3 loop is CSVEGTSAKLFF. The DNA of the CDR3 is TGCAGCGTTGAAGGAACTTCGGCTAAACTGTTTTTT.

V usage is TRBV6-4 and J usage is TRBJ2-1; possible D gene TRBD2, 5 bases. Trimming took off 0 bases at V and 0 bases at J, with 9 bases between the two ends. The CDR3 has 16 residues. Germline CDR1 MRHNA, CDR2 SNTAGT. CDR3 protein: CASSDSGGFSYNEQFF. The CDR3 DNA follows: TGTGCCAGCAGTGACTCGGGCGGGTTCTCCTACAATGAGCAGTTCTTC.

The chain combines TRBV6-5 with TRBJ1-5; 9 bases agree with TRBD1. The trim removed 6 bases at V and 2 bases at J, leaving 8 bases unmatched. This CDR3 is 16 amino acids long. From germline, CDR1 is MNHEY and CDR2 SVGAGI. The CDR3 DNA reads as TGTGCCAGCAGCCACAGGGGGCCCCAGGGCAATCAGCCCCAGCATTTT. Amino acids: CASSHRGPQGNQPQHF.

V is TRBV6-2 or TRBV6-3 and J is TRBJ2-5; D is possibly TRBD1 (6 bases). Germline V gene lookup returns CDR1 MNHEY and CDR2 SVGEGT. V lost 2 bases and J lost 3, with 16 bases in between. The CDR3 spans 16 residues. CDR3 DNA sequence: TGTGCCAGCAGTTACCTAGCTAGGACAGAAAAAGAGACCCAGTACTTC. It translates to CASSYLARTEKETQYF.

This clonotype was detected a few times. The rearrangement links TRBV6-2 or TRBV6-3 to TRBJ1-2; no definite D call. This CDR3 has 16 amino acids. From germline, CDR1 is MNHEY and CDR2 SVGEGT. With 6 bases removed from V and 4 bases from J, the gap between germline ends came to 21 bases. The CDR3 region has the DNA TGTGCCAGCAGCCAACCCTCCGGGGTACTCCGCTATGGCTACACCTTC. Translating gives CASSQPSGVLRYGYTF.

In regard to this clonotype: A much larger clone lies one base from this, so it may be a read error. The chain links TRBV7-9 to TRBJ2-7; D not certain. The CDR3 totals 15 residues. Germline V gene sequence: CDR1 SEHNR, CDR2 FQNEAQ (reference sequence). Trimming removed 1 base from V and 2 bases from J, with 12 bases in between. The CDR3 region is CASSLEGSIAYEQYF. In DNA form, the CDR3 reads TGTGCCAGCAGCTTAGAGGGAAGTATCGCCTACGAGCAGTACTTC. Full variable domain (outside the CDR3, taken from reference TRBV7-9 and TRBJ2-7): DTGVSQNPRHKITKRGQNVTFRCDPISEHNRLYWYRQTLGQGPEFLTYFQNEAQLEKSRLLSDRFSAERPKGSFSTLEIQRTEQGDSAMYLCASSLEGSIAYEQYFGPGTRLTVT.

Comment on this clonotype: The junction departs from the called germline gene at one end, perhaps through a read error. This rearrangement joins TRBV29-1 to TRBJ1-2, with 7 bases aligning to TRBD1. CDR3 length: 13 residues. Germline V gene sequence: CDR1 SQVTM, CDR2 ANQGSEA. The CDR3 is CSAPGTVESGYAF. DNA of the CDR3: TGCAGCGCCCCAGGGACAGTAGAGTCTGGCTACGCCTTC.

The table lists this clonotype with a few counts. This sequence joins TRBV12-3 or TRBV12-4 and TRBJ2-5; D perhaps matches TRBD1 (5 bases). The CDR3 sequence is 18 residues long. V lost 3 bases and J lost 4, with 24 bases in between. The CDR3 DNA reads as TGTGCCAGCAGTTTTTATCCGTTAGGGGCTAAGGGGCCAGAGACCCAGTACTTC. The encoded protein is CASSFYPLGAKGPETQYF.

In DNA, the CDR3 is TGTGCCAGCAGCTTGGATCGGGGTAGCTCTGGAAACACCATATATTTT. Residues: CASSLDRGSSGNTIYF. The chain carries TRBV5-4 and TRBJ1-3, with D uncertain. Trimming took 0 bases from V and 0 from J, leaving 10 bases between them. Germline V gene sequence: CDR1 SGHNT, CDR2 YYREEE (reference sequence). The CDR3 extends over 16 amino acids.

As DNA, the CDR3 is TGCGCCAGCAGCCAAGATTATGCAGGGGAGCTGTTTTTT. Translating gives CASSQDYAGELFF. The chain has TRBV4-3 and TRBJ2-2; no reliable D call. CDR1 LGHNA and CDR2 YSLEER come from the germline V gene. The CDR3 sequence is 13 residues long. V was cut by 0 bases and J by 8 bases, with 7 bases left in between.